Described below is a single T cell receptor (beta chain) sequence and its context. The V end lost 2 bases, the J end lost 0 bases, and 8 bases lay between the germline ends. There are 16 residues in the CDR3. CDR1 SGHTA and CDR2 FQGTGA come from the germline V gene. The sample originates from a study of blood T cell repertoires in COVID-19. Study context: There were acute and convalescent COVID-19 samples, and they came from the United States, Italy and Spain. T cells, B-cell-depleted T cells, or PBMCs supplied cDNA or gDNA.

In the study's own analysis: The authors estimated nucleated cell counts from reference gene primer amplification. Assay used: immunoSEQ multiplex PCR; TCRdb lists only in-frame clones, some missing. From that table come the V and J calls and clone size; the DNA was used to work out D and trimming. This sample has 35,000 to 50,000 clones, with roughly nine tenths found just once. This TCR derives from a man aged 50 or older with active COVID-19. The chain carries TRBV7-3 and TRBJ2-6; D uncertain. Material: peripheral blood. This CDR3 is CASSLSGRSGANVLTF. CDR3 DNA: TGTGCCAGCAGCTTATCTGGGCGCTCTGGGGCCAACGTCCTGACTTTC.